Sequencing of this T cell receptor beta chain was carried out in a study of response to subunit inactivated influenza vaccine. Points from the study as a whole: The authors suggested that every seasonal influenza vaccination recruits few new T cells.

TCRdb passed the RT-PCR reads through MiXCR, listing each CDR3 protein once. In the table there are about 500,000 distinct CDR3 sequences, 15% to 20% of which are singletons. Details on this clonotype: Its target is unknown.

Germline V CDR1 and CDR2: MNHEY, SMNVEV (reference sequence). This CDR3 region has 14 residues. Unmatched junction bases numbered 6, after V lost 3 bases and J lost 8 bases. The chain is built from TRBV27 and TRBJ2-3, with 9 bases identical to TRBD1. Here the sequenced sample was CD4+ T cells sorted from PBMCs, taken around 2 years after vaccination. The sequence came from a man between 50 and 75 years old who received an inactivated influenza vaccine. The CDR3 loop is CASSFRDRAGTQYF. The CDR3 DNA reads as TGTGCCAGCAGTTTTCGGGACAGGGCAGGTACGCAGTATTTT.